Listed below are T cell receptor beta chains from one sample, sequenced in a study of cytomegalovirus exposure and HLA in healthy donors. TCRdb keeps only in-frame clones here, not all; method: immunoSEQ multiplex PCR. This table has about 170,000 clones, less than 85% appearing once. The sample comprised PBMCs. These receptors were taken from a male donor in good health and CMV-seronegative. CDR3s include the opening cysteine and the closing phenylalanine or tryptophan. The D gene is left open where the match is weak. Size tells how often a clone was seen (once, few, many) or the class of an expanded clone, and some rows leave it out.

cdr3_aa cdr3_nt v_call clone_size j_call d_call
CASSLLPPGTRTYNEQFF TGTGCCAGCAGTTTATTGCCCCCCGGGACTAGAACCTACAATGAGCAGTTCTTC TRBV27 NA TRBJ2-1 TRBD2
CASSPLGPDTQYF TGTGCCAGCTCACCACTGGGGCCAGATACGCAGTATTTT TRBV18 NA TRBJ2-3 NA
CASTPTGSETQYF TGTGCCAGTACCCCGACAGGGAGTGAGACCCAGTACTTC TRBV19 NA TRBJ2-5 TRBD1
CASSQDQGVAGLRDEQFF TGCGCCAGCAGCCAAGATCAGGGCGTAGCGGGCCTGCGGGATGAGCAGTTCTTC TRBV4-1 NA TRBJ2-1 TRBD2
CAIRGTGQNTEAFF TGTGCCATCAGAGGGACAGGCCAGAACACTGAAGCTTTCTTT TRBV10-3 NA TRBJ1-1 TRBD1
CASSLIAGSDNEQFF TGTGCCAGCAGTTTGATAGCGGGATCTGACAATGAGCAGTTCTTC TRBV28 NA TRBJ2-1 TRBD2
CASSESTGSGNTIYF TGCGCCAGCAGTGAGTCTACAGGGTCGGGAAACACCATATATTTT TRBV10-2 NA TRBJ1-3 NA
CASSSGGRVGQPQHF TGTGCCAGCTCCTCGGGGGGTAGGGTAGGTCAGCCCCAGCATTTT TRBV28 NA TRBJ1-5 NA
CASRSWGTGDTYEQYF TGCGCCAGCAGGTCTTGGGGGACAGGGGATACCTACGAGCAGTACTTC TRBV10-1 NA TRBJ2-7 TRBD1
CASSRPGQGRTEAFF TGCGCCAGCAGCCGTCCGGGACAGGGAAGGACTGAAGCTTTCTTT TRBV4-1 NA TRBJ1-1 TRBD1
CASNRDLNTGELFF TGTGCCAGTAACAGAGACCTGAACACCGGGGAGCTGTTTTTT TRBV19 NA TRBJ2-2 NA
CASSTQGVGTEAFF TGTGCCAGCAGTACTCAGGGGGTGGGCACTGAAGCTTTCTTT TRBV5-4 NA TRBJ1-1 TRBD1
CASSSGGLSYEQYF TGTGCCAGTAGTAGCGGGGGCCTCTCCTACGAGCAGTACTTC TRBV19 NA TRBJ2-7 NA
CASSVEVPPFF TGTGCCAGCAGTGTAGAAGTGCCTCCGTTTTTT TRBV2 NA TRBJ1-4 NA
CASSEYSRLVSSTDTQYF TGTGCCAGCAGTGAATATAGTCGTTTAGTTTCTAGCACAGATACGCAGTATTTT TRBV25-1 NA TRBJ2-3 NA
CASLGDISNTEAFF TGTGCCAGCTTAGGGGACATTTCTAACACTGAAGCTTTCTTT TRBV18 NA TRBJ1-1 NA
CASRKDTANVGQYF TGTGCCAGCAGGAAGGATACAGCTAACGTGGGGCAGTACTTC TRBV2 NA TRBJ2-7 NA
CASSRDRGDSGNTIYF TGTGCCAGCTCACGGGACAGGGGGGACTCTGGAAACACCATATATTTT TRBV18 NA TRBJ1-3 TRBD1
CASSPLTGLAGGQQYF TGTGCCAGCAGCCCCCTAACCGGACTAGCGGGTGGCCAGCAGTACTTC TRBV11-1 NA TRBJ2-7 TRBD2
CASSLFSNTEAFF TGTGCCAGCAGCTTATTCTCGAACACTGAAGCTTTCTTT TRBV13 NA TRBJ1-1 NA
CASSLEAGTLNQPQHF TGTGCCAGCAGCTTAGAGGCCGGGACACTCAATCAGCCCCAGCATTTT TRBV7-8 NA TRBJ1-5 NA
CASSQDRVDQPQHF TGTGCCAGCAGCCAAGACAGGGTAGATCAGCCCCAGCATTTT TRBV7-8 once TRBJ1-5 TRBD1